This T cell receptor beta chain comes out of a study of human CD8 memory T cell subsets. This CDR3 region has 14 residues. Germline V gives CDR1 GTSNPN, CDR2 SVGIG (reference sequence). The RNA's source was duplicate vials of fewer than 190,000 sorted CD8+ T cells per subset. Scientists made TCR beta libraries using UMI-labeled 5' RACE. TCRdb reanalyzed the 5' RACE reads and collapses them to one entry per CDR3 protein, without DNA. In all, the sample yields thousands of distinct CDR3 sequences. The genes are TRBV30 and TRBJ1-2. The sample taken for sequencing was CD8+ stem-like memory T cells (TSCM and TCM) sorted from PBMCs. As for subset: stem-like memory CD8 T cells (TSTEM), CCR7+ PD-1- TIGIT-. This clonotype was obtained from a human donor in good health. The CDR3 region is CAWSVPMNAGGYTF.